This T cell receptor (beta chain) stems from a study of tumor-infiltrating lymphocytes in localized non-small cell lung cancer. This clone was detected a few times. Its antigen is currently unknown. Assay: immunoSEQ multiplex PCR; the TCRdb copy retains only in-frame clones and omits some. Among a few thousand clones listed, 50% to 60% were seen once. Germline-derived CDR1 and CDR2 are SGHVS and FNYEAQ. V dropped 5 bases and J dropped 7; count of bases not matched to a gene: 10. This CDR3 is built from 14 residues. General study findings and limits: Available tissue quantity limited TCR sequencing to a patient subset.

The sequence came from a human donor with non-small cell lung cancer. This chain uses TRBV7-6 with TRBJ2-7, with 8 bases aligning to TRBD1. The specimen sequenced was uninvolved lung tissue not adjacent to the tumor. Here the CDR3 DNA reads TGTGCCAGCAGCCCTGGGACAGGCCTCGTGGAGCAGTACTTC. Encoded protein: CASSPGTGLVEQYF.